Each of the 10 T cell receptor beta chains below was sequenced from the same sample in a study of T cell changes during pregnancy in multiple sclerosis. Here immunoSEQ multiplex PCR was the method, and the copy in TCRdb shows in-frame clones only, minus some. The sample carries approximately 59,000 clones, around 90% recorded once. This material consisted of peripheral blood, taken in the third trimester of pregnancy. The receptors stem from a female donor in good health, enrolled as a control in a pregnancy study.

The genes are TRBV6-9 and TRBJ2-7; possible D gene TRBD2, 7 bases. The CDR3 length is 11 residues. The V end lost 11 bases, the J end lost 6 bases, and 14 bases lay between the germline ends. The germline V gene has CDR1 MNHGY and CDR2 SVAAGI. CDR3 coding DNA: TGTGCCCCCGGGGGGCGTAGCGAGCAGTACTTC. Protein: CAPGGRSEQYF.

The rearrangement joins TRBV4-2 to TRBJ2-2, with D possibly TRBD1 on 6 matching bases. Trimming removed 0 bases at V and 4 bases at J, with 9 bases between. Germline V gives CDR1 LGHNA, CDR2 YNFKEQ. This CDR3 is 15 amino acids long. The CDR3: CASSQEVGGTGELFF. The CDR3 DNA reads TGTGCCAGCAGCCAAGAGGTAGGGGGCACCGGGGAGCTGTTTTTT.

The gene calls are TRBV27 and TRBJ1-1; unclear D gene. The V gene lost 5 bases and the J gene lost 4 bases, with 17 bases spanning the gap. Germline V gives CDR1 MNHEY, CDR2 SMNVEV (reference sequence). CDR3 size: 15 residues. The CDR3 DNA reads TGTGCCAGCAGTCCCAGCAGGCTAGGGAGCACTGAAGCTTTCTTT. This sequence encodes CASSPSRLGSTEAFF.

This chain joins TRBV19 and TRBJ1-4, with unresolved D. Trimming pared 7 bases from V and 4 bases from J, leaving 10 bases between. From germline, CDR1 is LNHDA and CDR2 SQIVND (reference sequence). The CDR3 consists of 13 residues. The CDR3 DNA follows: TGTGCCAGTACCTGGCAGGTTAATGAAAAACTGTTTTTT. Its protein is CASTWQVNEKLFF.

V usage is TRBV14 and J usage is TRBJ1-6; no reliable D call. Germline CDR1 and CDR2: SGHDN and FVKESK. This CDR3 has 15 amino acids. V was trimmed by 6 bases and J by 1 base, leaving 10 bases between them. The CDR3 reads CASREGRSYNSPLHF. CDR3 in DNA: TGTGCCAGCAGAGAAGGGAGGTCCTATAATTCACCCCTCCACTTT.

This chain connects TRBV6-4 to TRBJ2-1, with 8 bases matching TRBD1. The CDR3 is 21 residues long. The trim removed 2 bases at V and 1 base at J, leaving 19 bases unmatched. Germline V gene data show CDR1 as MRHNA and CDR2 as SNTAGT. The CDR3, as DNA: TGTGCCAGCAGTGACACCCTACTAGCCCCCACAGGGGGGCCATCCTACAATGAGCAGTTCTTC. Protein product: CASSDTLLAPTGGPSYNEQFF.

V usage is TRBV7-8 and J usage is TRBJ1-2, with 9 bases that match TRBD1. CDR1 and CDR2 (germline): SGHVS, FQNEAQ. This CDR3 is built from 15 residues. V trimming: 5 bases; J trimming: 1 base; junction bases outside the gene matches: 5. In DNA, the CDR3 is TGTGCCAGCAGCGGACAGGGGAAGGTTAACTATGGCTACACCTTC. It specifies CASSGQGKVNYGYTF.

This clone was detected only once. The V gene is TRBV19, the J gene TRBJ1-4; 7 nucleotides match TRBD1. Germline values: CDR1 LNHDA, CDR2 SQIVND (reference sequence). The CDR3 loop spans 16 amino acids. V dropped 6 bases and J dropped 0; count of bases not matched to a gene: 7. The CDR3 DNA reads as TGTGCCAGTAGGGTGGACAGGACTGCAACTAATGAAAAACTGTTTTTT. Translating gives CASRVDRTATNEKLFF.

This chain connects TRBV7-6 to TRBJ1-4, with TRBD1 identical over 7 bases. Unmatched junction bases numbered 6, after V lost 7 bases and J lost 4 bases. Germline V gene sequence: CDR1 SGHVS, CDR2 FNYEAQ. The CDR3 totals 14 residues. The CDR3 loop reads CASTNQGGNEKLFF. DNA for the CDR3: TGTGCCAGCACCAACCAGGGGGGTAATGAAAAACTGTTTTTT.

This clone is a singleton in its sample. The gene calls are TRBV7-2 and TRBJ1-1; tentatively, D is TRBD1 (6 bases). The germline V gene encodes CDR1 SGHTA and CDR2 FQGNSA. V lost 3 bases, J lost 10 bases, and 12 bases lay in between. The CDR3 loop spans 12 amino acids. The CDR3 DNA reads as TGTGCCAGCAGCTTCCGGGACATTGGAGCTTTCTTT. Its translation: CASSFRDIGAFF.